This T cell receptor beta chain appears in the sequencing data of a study of PD-L1 blockade in urothelial cancer. The overall study: Per blood sample, T cells had a median of roughly 150,000.

The CDR3 is 13 amino acids. The germline gives CDR1 SGHTA, CDR2 FQGNSA. Trimming left V 1 base short and J 5 bases short, with 8 bases between. Profiling relied on immunoSEQ multiplex PCR, and the TCRdb table lists in-frame clones only, not all of them. The profile covers about 79,000 clones, with 75% to 90% appearing a single time and approximately 15% taken by the ten largest. Described time point: pretreatment peripheral blood. Patients' urothelial carcinoma was locally advanced or metastatic. The rearrangement joins TRBV7-2 to TRBJ2-5; tentatively, D is TRBD2 (5 bases). The receptor's source is a man aged 55-75 years with urothelial cancer. The sample was PBMCs, taken around atezolizumab (anti-PD-L1) treatment. CDR3: CASSLGGLETQYF. DNA of the CDR3: TGTGCCAGCAGCTTAGGAGGGTTGGAGACCCAGTACTTC.